These 2 T cell receptor beta chains came from one sample sequenced in a study of blood T cell repertoires in COVID-19. Libraries were prepared by immunoSEQ multiplex PCR; TCRdb keeps only in-frame clonotypes and omits some of them. This table holds fewer than 120,000 clones, nearly 90% found once. Sequenced sample: peripheral blood. The origin of the receptors is a human donor in a cohort sampled during active COVID-19.

The rearrangement uses TRBV30 and TRBJ2-1; possible D gene TRBD2, 6 bases. CDR1 GTSNPN and CDR2 SVGIG come from the germline V gene (reference sequence). CDR3 length: 13 amino acids. V shed 8 bases and J shed 8 bases, with 19 bases lying between them. The CDR3 DNA is TGTGCCGGGACTCTAGCGTTAAGGGATGAGCAGTTCTTC. This gives the protein CAGTLALRDEQFF.

The genes are TRBV6-6 and TRBJ2-2; no definite D call. The V gene's germline CDR1 is MNHNY and CDR2 SVGAGI (reference sequence). The V end lost 4 bases, the J end lost 5 bases, and 8 bases lay between the germline ends. The length of the CDR3 is 13 residues. In DNA, the CDR3 is TGTGCCAGCAGTTTCGCCCGGACCGGGGAGCTGTTTTTT. Translating it yields CASSFARTGELFF.